The T cell receptor (beta chain) under discussion was sequenced for a study of T cell responses to AZD1222 COVID-19 vaccine. The study's findings and limits: Mapped onto spike, vaccine-associated CD4 TCRs spanned it and were dominant at 160-218 and 743-854. After two AZD1222 doses, spike-specific TCR breadth and depth rose versus day 0.

As to this clone: Its antigen is not known.

CDR1 and CDR2 (germline): SGHTA, FQGNSA. The V end was cut by 4 bases, the J end by 6 bases, with 16 bases between. The CDR3 covers 15 residues. Sequencing was performed with immunoSEQ multiplex PCR; in TCRdb, only in-frame clones are kept and a portion is missing. The sample carries roughly 120,000 clones, about 89% recorded once. This receptor was taken from an adult who received the AZD1222 COVID-19 vaccine. The source was peripheral blood, collected 28 days after the second AZD1222 dose. This sequence joins TRBV7-2 and TRBJ2-1, with unresolved D. The chain's CDR3 is CASSSRIPSFNEQFF. CDR3 nucleotide sequence: TGTGCCAGCAGCTCCCGAATACCAAGCTTCAATGAGCAGTTCTTC.